The rows below give T cell receptor beta chains drawn from one sample of a study of T cell repertoires in cytomegalovirus infection. TCRdb itself ran the reads through MiXCR, one entry per CDR3 protein. The table has a few hundred thousand distinct CDR3 sequences, around 27% seen once. The sample comprised PBMCs. These receptor sequences come from a human donor in good health (CMV status not recorded). Some clones in this sample may be carry-over from other donors' samples. The conserved cysteine and the conserved F or W are not part of the CDR3 here.

j_call: TRBJ2-7
v_call: TRBV7-6
cdr3_aa: ASGGLAGGQY

j_call: TRBJ1-2
v_call: TRBV7-7
cdr3_aa: AKPRGQGLNGYT

j_call: TRBJ2-1
v_call: TRBV9
cdr3_aa: ASSVGLSGQGASGNEQF

j_call: TRBJ2-7
v_call: TRBV5-4
cdr3_aa: ASSRPTGDRYEQY

j_call: TRBJ2-6
v_call: TRBV6-5
cdr3_aa: ASRTRGGANVLT

j_call: TRBJ1-1
v_call: TRBV7-6
cdr3_aa: ASSWRGGTEAF

j_call: TRBJ2-6
v_call: TRBV12-3/TRBV12-4
cdr3_aa: ASSFWDWTLNSGANVLT

j_call: TRBJ1-6
v_call: TRBV7-2
cdr3_aa: ASSSRQGAVNPLH

j_call: TRBJ2-1
v_call: TRBV10-3
cdr3_aa: AISTISNEQF

j_call: TRBJ1-1
v_call: TRBV12-3/TRBV12-4
cdr3_aa: ASSLRWNTEAF

j_call: TRBJ2-5
v_call: TRBV7-9
cdr3_aa: ASSLAEQETQY

j_call: TRBJ2-1
v_call: TRBV20-1
cdr3_aa: SARDSSSYNEQF

j_call: TRBJ2-3
v_call: TRBV25-1
cdr3_aa: ASSEYIRASGRRRGDTQY

j_call: TRBJ2-1
v_call: TRBV7-9
cdr3_aa: ASSLGGLNNEQF

j_call: TRBJ2-3
v_call: TRBV5-1
cdr3_aa: ASSLGGAGVADTQY

j_call: TRBJ2-5
v_call: TRBV4-2
cdr3_aa: ASSYNGGETQY

j_call: TRBJ1-2
v_call: TRBV12-3/TRBV12-4
cdr3_aa: ASSKGAQSYGYT

j_call: TRBJ1-5
v_call: TRBV30
cdr3_aa: AWSGRNNQPQH

j_call: TRBJ2-3
v_call: TRBV4-1
cdr3_aa: ASSHGIGGLRTDTQY

j_call: TRBJ2-3
v_call: TRBV12-3/TRBV12-4
cdr3_aa: ASSLIYYTDTQY

j_call: TRBJ2-5
v_call: TRBV9
cdr3_aa: ASSVALGLAEETQY

j_call: TRBJ2-1
v_call: TRBV12-3/TRBV12-4
cdr3_aa: ASSRRLAEFYNEQF

j_call: TRBJ2-7
v_call: TRBV7-2
cdr3_aa: ASSLERARRTSYEQY

j_call: TRBJ2-7
v_call: TRBV27
cdr3_aa: ASSWNRQGPYEQY

j_call: TRBJ1-5
v_call: TRBV28
cdr3_aa: ASFFGNQPQH

j_call: TRBJ1-6
v_call: TRBV3-1
cdr3_aa: ASSLGSGYRSPLH

j_call: TRBJ2-7
v_call: TRBV4-2
cdr3_aa: ASSQEEQYEQY

j_call: TRBJ1-5
v_call: TRBV7-2
cdr3_aa: ASSDRVFQPQH

j_call: TRBJ2-2
v_call: TRBV7-2
cdr3_aa: ASSLDGASGNTGELF

j_call: TRBJ1-1
v_call: TRBV29-1
cdr3_aa: SVETVRGIWAEAF

j_call: TRBJ2-3
v_call: TRBV11-3
cdr3_aa: ASSLASGRATDTQY

j_call: TRBJ1-1
v_call: TRBV28
cdr3_aa: ASTPPGTVIL

j_call: TRBJ1-2
v_call: TRBV7-2
cdr3_aa: ASSSGTVYGYT

j_call: TRBJ2-7
v_call: TRBV7-2
cdr3_aa: ASSSSRRGNEQY

j_call: TRBJ1-2
v_call: TRBV12-3/TRBV12-4
cdr3_aa: ASSPHNYGYT

j_call: TRBJ1-2
v_call: TRBV19
cdr3_aa: ASSRQTYGYT